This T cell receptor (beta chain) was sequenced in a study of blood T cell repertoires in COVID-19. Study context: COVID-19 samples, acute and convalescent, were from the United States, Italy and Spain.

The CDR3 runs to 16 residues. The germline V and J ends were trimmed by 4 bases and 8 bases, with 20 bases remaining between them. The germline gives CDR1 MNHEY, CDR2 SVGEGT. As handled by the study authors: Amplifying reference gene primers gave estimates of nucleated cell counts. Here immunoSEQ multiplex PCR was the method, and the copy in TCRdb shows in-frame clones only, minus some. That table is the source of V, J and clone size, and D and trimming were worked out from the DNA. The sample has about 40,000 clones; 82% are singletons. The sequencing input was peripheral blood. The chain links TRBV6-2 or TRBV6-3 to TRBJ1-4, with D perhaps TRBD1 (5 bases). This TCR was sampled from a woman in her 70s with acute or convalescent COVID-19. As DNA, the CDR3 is TGTGCCAGCAGTTCCCCGGAGGGCAGGGCAGGCGAAAAACTGTTTTTT. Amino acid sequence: CASSSPEGRAGEKLFF.